These T cell receptor beta chains were read from a single sample in a study of cytomegalovirus exposure and HLA in healthy donors. Generated by immunoSEQ multiplex PCR, the TCRdb table keeps only in-frame clones and is missing some. The sample lists about 130,000 clones, about 80% occurring once. Specimen: PBMCs. These receptors came from a young man in good health. Both conserved end residues are part of each CDR3. The order of the fields is CDR3 DNA, CDR3 protein, V gene, J gene, clone size, D gene. The D gene is left open where the match is weak. The size field is filled for only some rows; it gives once, few, many or a size class.

cdr3_nt: TGTGCCAGCAGTTTAACAGGATCGACCTCTGGAAACACCATATATTTT
cdr3_aa: CASSLTGSTSGNTIYF
v_call: TRBV27
j_call: TRBJ1-3
clone_size: .
d_call: .

cdr3_nt: TGTGCCAGCAGCCCGCAGGGGGCTTTAAGAGGCGATAGCAATCAGCCCCAGCATTTT
cdr3_aa: CASSPQGALRGDSNQPQHF
v_call: TRBV9
j_call: TRBJ1-5
clone_size: .
d_call: TRBD1

cdr3_nt: TGTGCCTGGAGTAGTGGGACAGGCTACGAGCAGTACTTC
cdr3_aa: CAWSSGTGYEQYF
v_call: TRBV30
j_call: TRBJ2-7
clone_size: .
d_call: TRBD1

cdr3_nt: TGCGCCAGCAGTCACTCGATAGCGGGAGGGCGGGGGAATGAGCAGTTCTTC
cdr3_aa: CASSHSIAGGRGNEQFF
v_call: TRBV23-1
j_call: TRBJ2-1
clone_size: .
d_call: TRBD2

cdr3_nt: TGTGCCAGCGTGGGAGGGGTCTCCGGGGAGCTGTTTTTT
cdr3_aa: CASVGGVSGELFF
v_call: TRBV25-1
j_call: TRBJ2-2
clone_size: .
d_call: TRBD2

cdr3_nt: TGTGCCAGCAGCCAACCTCCGGACAGGGGCGGGACCCAGTACTTC
cdr3_aa: CASSQPPDRGGTQYF
v_call: TRBV6-5
j_call: TRBJ2-5
clone_size: few
d_call: TRBD1

cdr3_nt: TGTGCCAGCGTGGAGCGGGCCGGAATGCGGACCGGGGAGCTGTTTTTT
cdr3_aa: CASVERAGMRTGELFF
v_call: TRBV28
j_call: TRBJ2-2
clone_size: .
d_call: .

cdr3_nt: TGTGCCAGCAGCGAGGGGTGGGCGGGACGTAGCTCCTACAATGAGCAGTTCTTC
cdr3_aa: CASSEGWAGRSSYNEQFF
v_call: TRBV11-3
j_call: TRBJ2-1
clone_size: .
d_call: .

cdr3_nt: TGCAGTGCCGCTAGCGTTTACGAGCAGTACTTC
cdr3_aa: CSAASVYEQYF
v_call: TRBV20-1
j_call: TRBJ2-7
clone_size: .
d_call: .

cdr3_nt: TGTGCCAGCAGCCGTAGGGACAGGGACGAGCAGTACTTC
cdr3_aa: CASSRRDRDEQYF
v_call: TRBV7-2
j_call: TRBJ2-7
clone_size: .
d_call: TRBD1

cdr3_nt: TGTGCCAGCAGCTTAGGTCAGGGGAACACCGGGGAGCTGTTTTTT
cdr3_aa: CASSLGQGNTGELFF
v_call: TRBV7-9
j_call: TRBJ2-2
clone_size: .
d_call: .

cdr3_nt: TGCGCCAGCAGTGAGTTGGACAAAGACAATGAGCAGTTCTTC
cdr3_aa: CASSELDKDNEQFF
v_call: TRBV10-1
j_call: TRBJ2-1
clone_size: .
d_call: .

cdr3_nt: TGTGCCAGCAGGAGTCTAGCAAGCACCGGGGAGCTGTTTTTT
cdr3_aa: CASRSLASTGELFF
v_call: TRBV6-5
j_call: TRBJ2-2
clone_size: .
d_call: .

cdr3_nt: TGTGCCAGTAGCGGCAGAGGGAGCTCCTATAATTCACCCCTCCACTTT
cdr3_aa: CASSGRGSSYNSPLHF
v_call: TRBV19
j_call: TRBJ1-6
clone_size: .
d_call: .

cdr3_nt: TGTGCCACCAGCAGCGAGAGAACTAATGAAAAACTGTTTTTT
cdr3_aa: CATSSERTNEKLFF
v_call: TRBV15
j_call: TRBJ1-4
clone_size: .
d_call: .

cdr3_nt: TGCGCCAGCACCATCGACAGCGGGGGGCGGGAGCAGTACTTC
cdr3_aa: CASTIDSGGREQYF
v_call: TRBV5-1
j_call: TRBJ2-7
clone_size: .
d_call: TRBD2

cdr3_nt: TGCGCCAGCAGCTCCCGAACCGGGACAGGGACCGGGGAGCTGTTTTTT
cdr3_aa: CASSSRTGTGTGELFF
v_call: TRBV5-1
j_call: TRBJ2-2
clone_size: .
d_call: TRBD1

cdr3_nt: TGTGCCAGCAGTGAAAACAGGCTCTCTGGAAACACCATATATTTT
cdr3_aa: CASSENRLSGNTIYF
v_call: TRBV6-1
j_call: TRBJ1-3
clone_size: .
d_call: .